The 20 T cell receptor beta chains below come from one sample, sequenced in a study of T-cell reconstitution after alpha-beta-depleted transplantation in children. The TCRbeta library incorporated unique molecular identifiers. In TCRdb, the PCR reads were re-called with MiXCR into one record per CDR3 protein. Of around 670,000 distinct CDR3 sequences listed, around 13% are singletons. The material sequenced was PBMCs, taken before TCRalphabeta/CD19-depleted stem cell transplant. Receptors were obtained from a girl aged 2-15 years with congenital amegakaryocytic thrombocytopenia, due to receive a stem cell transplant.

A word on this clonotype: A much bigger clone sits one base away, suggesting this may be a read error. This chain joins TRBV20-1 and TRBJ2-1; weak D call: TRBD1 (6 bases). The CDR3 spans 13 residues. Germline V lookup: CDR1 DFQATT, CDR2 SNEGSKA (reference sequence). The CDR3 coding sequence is TGCAGAGCTAGAGACAGGTTATACAATGAGCAGTTCTTC. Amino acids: CRARDRLYNEQFF.

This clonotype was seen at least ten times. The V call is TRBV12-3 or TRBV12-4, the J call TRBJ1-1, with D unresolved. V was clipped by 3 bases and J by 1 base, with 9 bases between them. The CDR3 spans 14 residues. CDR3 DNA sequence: TGTGCCAGCAGTTTTCTGAGACGGAACACTGAAGCTTTCTTT. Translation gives CASSFLRRNTEAFF.

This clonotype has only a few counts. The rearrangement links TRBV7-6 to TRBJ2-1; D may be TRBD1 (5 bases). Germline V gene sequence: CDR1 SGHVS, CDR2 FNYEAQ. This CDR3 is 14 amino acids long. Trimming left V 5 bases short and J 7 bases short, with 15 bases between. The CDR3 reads CASSPAPNRNEQFF. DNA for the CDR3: TGTGCCAGCAGCCCAGCCCCAAACAGGAATGAGCAGTTCTTC.

CDR3 region: CASSLQTVPAAQYF. The CDR3 DNA follows: TGTGCCAGCAGTCTCCAGACAGTCCCGGCGGCCCAGTACTTC. The chain carries TRBV12-3 or TRBV12-4 and TRBJ2-5; possible D gene TRBD1, 5 bases. The CDR3 runs to 14 residues. The germline V and J ends were trimmed by 5 bases and 9 bases, with 19 bases remaining between them.

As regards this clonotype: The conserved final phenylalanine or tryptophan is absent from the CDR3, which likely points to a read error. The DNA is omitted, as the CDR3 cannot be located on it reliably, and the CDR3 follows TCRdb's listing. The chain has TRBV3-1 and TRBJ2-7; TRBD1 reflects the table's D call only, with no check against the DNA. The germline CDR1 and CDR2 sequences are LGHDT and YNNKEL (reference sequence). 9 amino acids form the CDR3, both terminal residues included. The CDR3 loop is CASSQRLTD.

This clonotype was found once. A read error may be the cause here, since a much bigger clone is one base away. The CDR3 bases are TGTGCCATCAGTTTAAGGGCTAGCGGGAGATCATGGGGCACAGATACGCAGTATTTT. It translates to CAISLRASGRSWGTDTQYF. This chain connects TRBV12-3 or TRBV12-4 to TRBJ2-3; 10 bases match TRBD2. The CDR3 runs to 19 residues.

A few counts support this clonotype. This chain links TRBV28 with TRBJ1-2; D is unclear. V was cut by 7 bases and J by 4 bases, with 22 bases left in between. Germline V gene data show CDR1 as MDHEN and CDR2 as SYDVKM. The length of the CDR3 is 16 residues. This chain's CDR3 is CASIPGKGGFIYGYTF. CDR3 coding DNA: TGTGCCAGCATCCCAGGCAAGGGAGGATTTATCTATGGCTACACCTTC.

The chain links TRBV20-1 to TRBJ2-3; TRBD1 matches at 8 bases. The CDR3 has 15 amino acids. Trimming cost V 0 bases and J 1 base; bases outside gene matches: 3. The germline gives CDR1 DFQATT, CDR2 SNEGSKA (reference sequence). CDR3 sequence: CSARDGTGGTDTQYF. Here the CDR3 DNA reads TGCAGTGCTAGAGATGGGACAGGCGGCACAGATACGCAGTATTTT.

The CDR3 sequence: CASSAAPTNEKLFF. DNA for the CDR3: TGTGCCAGCAGCGCCGCGCCAACTAATGAAAAACTGTTTTTT. The gene calls are TRBV7-6 and TRBJ1-4; the D is unclear. V lost 5 bases to trimming and J lost 0 bases, with 7 bases between them. The germline gives CDR1 SGHVS, CDR2 FNYEAQ. This CDR3 comprises 14 residues. The full variable domain, completed using reference TRBV7-6 and TRBJ1-4, is GAGVSQSPRYKVTKRGQDVALRCDPISGHVSLYWYRQALGQGPEFLTYFNYEAQQDKSGLPNDRFSAERPEGSISTLTIQRTEQRDSAMYRCASSAAPTNEKLFFGSGTQLSVL.

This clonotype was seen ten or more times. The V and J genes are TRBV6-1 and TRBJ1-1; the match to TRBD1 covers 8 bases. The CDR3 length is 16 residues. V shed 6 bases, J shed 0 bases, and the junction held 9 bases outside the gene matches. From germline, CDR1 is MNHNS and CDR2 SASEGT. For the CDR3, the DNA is TGTGCCAGCAGGGAAAGACAGGGGACTATGAACACTGAAGCTTTCTTT. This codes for CASRERQGTMNTEAFF.

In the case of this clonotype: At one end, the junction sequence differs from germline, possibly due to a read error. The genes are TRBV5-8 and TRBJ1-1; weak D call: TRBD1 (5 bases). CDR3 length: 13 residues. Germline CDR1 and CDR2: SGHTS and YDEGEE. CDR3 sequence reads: CAGSLRGNTEAFF. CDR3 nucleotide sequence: TGTGCCGGCAGCTTAAGGGGGAACACTGAAGCTTTCTTT.

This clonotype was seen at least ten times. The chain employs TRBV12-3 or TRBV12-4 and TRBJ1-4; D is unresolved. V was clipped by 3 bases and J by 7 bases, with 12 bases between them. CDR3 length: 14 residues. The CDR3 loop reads CASSFRGFTEKLFF. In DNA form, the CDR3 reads TGTGCCAGCAGTTTTCGGGGATTTACTGAAAAACTGTTTTTT.

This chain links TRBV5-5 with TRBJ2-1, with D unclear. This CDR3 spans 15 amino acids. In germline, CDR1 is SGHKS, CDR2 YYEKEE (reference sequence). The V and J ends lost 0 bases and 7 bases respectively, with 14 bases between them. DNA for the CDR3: TGTGCCAGCAGCTTGGGGGTCTGGCGAGAAAATGAGCAGTTCTTC. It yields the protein CASSLGVWRENEQFF. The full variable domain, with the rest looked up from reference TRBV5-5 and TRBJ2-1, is DAGVTQSPTHLIKTRGQQVTLRCSPISGHKSVSWYQQVLGQGPQFIFQYYEKEERGRGNFPDRFSARQFPNYSSELNVNALLLGDSALYLCASSLGVWRENEQFFGPGTRLTVL.

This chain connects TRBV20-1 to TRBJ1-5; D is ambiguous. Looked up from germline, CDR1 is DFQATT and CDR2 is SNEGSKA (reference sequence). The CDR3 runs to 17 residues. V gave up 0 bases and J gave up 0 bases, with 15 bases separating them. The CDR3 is CSARDLGRSASNQPQHF. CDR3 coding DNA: TGCAGTGCTAGAGATCTTGGGAGGTCAGCTAGCAATCAGCCCCAGCATTTT.

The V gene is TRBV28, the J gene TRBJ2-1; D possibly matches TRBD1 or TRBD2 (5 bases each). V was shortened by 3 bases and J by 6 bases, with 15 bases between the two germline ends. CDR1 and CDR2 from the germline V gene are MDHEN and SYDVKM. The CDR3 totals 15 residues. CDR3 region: CASSFLPGTGNEQFF. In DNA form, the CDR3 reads TGTGCCAGCAGTTTTCTCCCCGGGACGGGCAATGAGCAGTTCTTC.

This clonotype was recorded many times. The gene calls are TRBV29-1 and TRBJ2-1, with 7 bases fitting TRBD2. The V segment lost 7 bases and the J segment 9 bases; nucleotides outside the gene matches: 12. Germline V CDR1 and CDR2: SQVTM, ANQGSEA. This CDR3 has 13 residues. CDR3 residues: CSEGGASGGEQFF. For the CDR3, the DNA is TGCAGCGAGGGTGGGGCTAGCGGTGGTGAGCAGTTCTTC.

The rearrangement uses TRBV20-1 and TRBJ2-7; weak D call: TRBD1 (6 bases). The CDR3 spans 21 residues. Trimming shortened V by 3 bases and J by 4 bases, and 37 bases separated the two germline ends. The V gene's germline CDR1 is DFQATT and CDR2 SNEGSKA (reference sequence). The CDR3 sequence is CSARTGQSDSGLKGFSYEQYF. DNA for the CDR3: TGCAGTGCTAGGACCGGGCAGTCGGACAGCGGATTAAAAGGTTTTTCGTACGAGCAGTACTTC.

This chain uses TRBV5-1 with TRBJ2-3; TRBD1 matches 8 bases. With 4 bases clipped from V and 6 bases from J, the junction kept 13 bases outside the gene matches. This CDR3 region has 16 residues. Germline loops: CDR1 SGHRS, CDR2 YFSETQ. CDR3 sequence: CASSQTGVLVLDTQYF. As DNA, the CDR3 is TGCGCCAGCAGCCAGACAGGGGTGTTAGTTCTGGATACGCAGTATTTT.

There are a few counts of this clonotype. CDR3 region: CASTPGLFEAFF. Written as DNA, the CDR3 is TGTGCCAGCACCCCGGGACTTTTTGAAGCTTTCTTT. The chain uses TRBV6-1 and TRBJ1-1; possible D gene TRBD1, 5 bases. Between the trimmed V and J ends, which lost 7 bases and 7 bases, there was a span of 13 bases. Germline CDR1 is MNHNS and CDR2 is SASEGT. CDR3 length: 12 amino acids.

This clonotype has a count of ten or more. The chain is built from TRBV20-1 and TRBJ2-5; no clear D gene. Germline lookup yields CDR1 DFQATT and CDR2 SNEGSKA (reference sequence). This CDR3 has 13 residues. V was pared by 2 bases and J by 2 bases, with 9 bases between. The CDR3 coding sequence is TGCAGTGCTAGACAGGTCCGGCAAGAGACCCAGTACTTC. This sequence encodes CSARQVRQETQYF.